A single sample is the source of the 22 T cell receptor beta chains below, sequenced in a study of tumor-infiltrating lymphocytes in primary liver carcinoma. Unsorted whole blood supplied the blood RNA, and germline DNA was isolated too. The researchers produced TCR beta cDNA from 500 ng total RNA with a constant-region primer. Libraries for TCR beta were built through three nested multiplex PCR rounds, which together made up a slightly modified ARM-PCR procedure. The two initial PCR rounds, approximately 10 cycles each, used TRBV1-TRBV30 forward and C-beta reverse primers. Using its own MiXCR run on the multiplex PCR reads, TCRdb lists one record per CDR3 protein. In the table there are under 200,000 distinct CDR3 sequences, about 61% of which are singletons. The source material was peripheral blood. All receptors come from a woman aged 55 to 70 with primary liver carcinoma and hepatitis B virus infection.

About this clonotype itself: This may be a read error, as it is one base from a much larger clone. The genes are TRBV12-3 or TRBV12-4 and TRBJ1-6; TRBD1 might be the D (5 bases). The CDR3 is 12 amino acids. CDR3 DNA: TGTGTGACACGGGGGAATTTGTCACCCCTCCACTTT. This gives the protein CVTRGNLSPLHF.

On this clonotype itself: A read error is possible here, since a much larger clone lies one base away. Here the CDR3 DNA reads TGTGCCAGCAGTTTCAGGACAGGGCCCCAGCATTTT. Translated: CASSFRTGPQHF. This sequence joins TRBV12-3 or TRBV12-4 and TRBJ1-5; 7 nucleotides match TRBD1. The CDR3 loop spans 12 amino acids. Trimming removed 3 bases from V and 9 bases from J; junction bases left unmatched: 2.

About this clonotype itself: A read error may produce the germline difference seen at one junction end. The chain combines TRBV11-2 with TRBJ2-7, with 7 bases that match TRBD1. Germline V CDR1 and CDR2: SGHAT, FQNNGV. The CDR3 runs to 15 residues. The CDR3 DNA follows: TGTGCCAGCAGCTTATATACAGGGGTGGTCTACGAGCCGTACTTC. It translates to CASSLYTGVVYEPYF.

This clonotype showed up many times. The rearrangement uses TRBV12-3 or TRBV12-4 and TRBJ1-5, with unresolved D. The CDR3 runs to 14 residues. Trimming pared 2 bases from V and 7 bases from J, leaving 12 bases between. The CDR3 DNA sequence: TGTGCCAGCAGTTTATTGGGAGGTCACCAGCCCCAGCATTTT. Translation gives CASSLLGGHQPQHF.

This rearrangement joins TRBV29-1 to TRBJ2-7; TRBD2 matches at 8 bases. With 4 bases clipped from V and 5 bases from J, the junction kept 13 bases outside the gene matches. The germline V gene has CDR1 SQVTM and CDR2 ANQGSEA. The length of the CDR3 is 15 residues. The CDR3 protein is CSVVALGLVANEQYF. CDR3 in DNA: TGCAGCGTTGTTGCCTTGGGACTAGTGGCCAACGAGCAGTACTTC.

This chain connects TRBV7-6 to TRBJ2-7; 10 bases agree with TRBD2. The CDR3 is 15 amino acids. Trimming cost V 5 bases and J 3 bases; bases outside gene matches: 7. CDR1 is SGHVS and CDR2 is FNYEAQ in the germline V gene. The CDR3 coding sequence is TGTGCCAGCAGCCCCGGACTAGCGGAACTCTACGAGCAGTACTTC. Translating it yields CASSPGLAELYEQYF.

The table lists this clonotype with a count of one. Its ends do not fully match the called genes, so a read error is possible. CDR3 amino acids: CASSEQGDNHPQHF. The CDR3 DNA sequence: TGTGCCAGCAGTGAACAGGGGGACAATCACCCCCAGCATTTT. The gene calls are TRBV2 and TRBJ1-5; TRBD1 agrees at 7 bases. Germline values: CDR1 SNHLY, CDR2 FYNNEI. This CDR3 region has 14 residues.

Of note for this clonotype: A much bigger clone sits one base away, suggesting this may be a read error. The genes are TRBV11-2 and TRBJ2-3, with TRBD2 identical over 7 bases. Germline lookup yields CDR1 SGHAT and CDR2 FQNNGV. The CDR3 runs 16 residues. Losses at the gene ends were 1 base for V and 2 bases for J; bases not matched to a gene: 6. The CDR3 spells CASSLASSGNTDTQYF. The CDR3 coding sequence is TGTGCCAGCAGCTTAGCTTCTAGCGGAAACACAGATACGCAGTATTTT.

This clonotype was counted many times. The V gene is TRBV6-1, the J gene TRBJ1-2; 7 bases agree with TRBD1. CDR3 size: 16 residues. Germline V CDR1 and CDR2: MNHNS, SASEGT. V gave up 5 bases and J gave up 2 bases; unmatched junction bases: 11. The CDR3 DNA reads TGTGCCAGCAGTCACCCAACGACAGGGATAAACTATGGCTACACCTTC. Translating gives CASSHPTTGINYGYTF.

Note on this clonotype: Germline and junction disagree at one end, which may indicate a read error. CDR3 sequence: CASSSGQSFNCGYTF. The CDR3 nucleotides are TGTGCCAGCAGCTCTGGACAGTCTTTTAACTGTGGCTACACCTTC. The chain links TRBV11-2 to TRBJ1-2, with D perhaps TRBD1 (6 bases). Germline assignment: CDR1 SGHAT and CDR2 FQNNGV. This CDR3 is built from 15 residues.

In regard to this clonotype: The missing conserved phenylalanine or tryptophan at the end of this CDR3 makes a read error likely. The rearrangement uses TRBV7-9 and TRBJ2-3; 8 nucleotides align to TRBD2. Germline CDR1 SEHNR, CDR2 FQNEAQ (reference sequence). The CDR3 sequence is 16 residues long. CDR3 residues: CASSLVGGRTTDTQYI. As DNA, the CDR3 is TGTGCCAGCAGCTTGGTAGGCGGGAGGACCACAGATACTCAGTATATT.

This clonotype has a count of ten or more. V and J are TRBV6-5 and TRBJ1-2; TRBD1 is a possible D gene (5 bases). CDR1 and CDR2 (germline): MNHEY, SVGAGI. V lost 8 bases and J 4 bases, leaving 17 bases between the germline ends. The CDR3 covers 14 residues. For the CDR3, the DNA is TGTGCCAGCGGACAAGGGCGGGGGACCTATGGCTACACCTTC. This gives the protein CASGQGRGTYGYTF.

As concerns this clonotype: The junction departs from the called germline gene at one end, perhaps through a read error. This rearrangement joins TRBV14 to TRBJ2-1; the match to TRBD2 covers 15 bases. The length of the CDR3 is 17 residues. CDR1 SGHDN and CDR2 FVKESK come from the germline V gene. The CDR3 DNA follows: TGTGCCGGCAGCCCATTCTCGGGACTAGCGGGAGGTGGTGGGCAGTTCTTC. It is translated as CAGSPFSGLAGGGGQFF.

This clonotype has ten or more counts. DNA for the CDR3: TGCAGCGCTGTGGTACCGGGACAGGGGATAAGAGGGAACACTGAAGCTTTCTTT. Amino acid sequence: CSAVVPGQGIRGNTEAFF. V is TRBV29-1 and J is TRBJ1-1; 10 nucleotides match TRBD1. The ends lost 7 bases at V and 1 base at J; junction bases unmatched: 18. Germline CDR1 SQVTM, CDR2 ANQGSEA. The length of the CDR3 is 18 residues. The whole variable domain, filled in from reference TRBV29-1 and TRBJ1-1, reads SAVISQKPSRDICQRGTSLTIQCQVDSQVTMMFWYRQQPGQSLTLIATANQGSEATYESGFVIDKFPISRPNLTFSTLTVSNMSPEDSSIYLCSAVVPGQGIRGNTEAFFGQGTRLTVV.

This clonotype is labeled as medium-sized. The chain joins TRBV11-2 to TRBJ2-7; D might be TRBD2 (6 bases). The germline gives CDR1 SGHAT, CDR2 FQNNGV. The CDR3 runs to 14 residues. V was clipped by 0 bases and J by 7 bases, with 13 bases between them. DNA of the CDR3: TGTGCCAGCAGCTTAGAAACGGGACTTGGAGAGCAGTACTTC. Protein: CASSLETGLGEQYF. Looking up the rest from reference TRBV11-2 and TRBJ2-7 gives the full variable domain: EAGVAQSPRYKIIEKRQSVAFWCNPISGHATLYWYQQILGQGPKLLIQFQNNGVVDDSQLPKDRFSAERLKGVDSTLKIQPAKLEDSAVYLCASSLETGLGEQYFGPGTRLTVT.

V is TRBV6-5 and J is TRBJ2-7, with 8 bases matching TRBD1. Trimming cost V 10 bases and J 3 bases; bases outside gene matches: 11. The CDR3 is 14 residues long. CDR1 and CDR2 (germline): MNHEY, SVGAGI. The CDR3 DNA follows: TGTGCCAACAGCCTCCGGGACAGGAGCTACGAGCAGTACTTC. Its translation: CANSLRDRSYEQYF.

For this clonotype: One end of the junction varies from germline; a read error may be responsible. The genes are TRBV6-1 and TRBJ2-7; a weak D match, TRBD2 (6 bases). This CDR3 has 13 amino acids. CDR1 and CDR2 from the germline V gene are MNHNS and SASEGT. The chain's CDR3 is CTSSEIGRNEQYF. The CDR3 nucleotides read TGTACCAGCAGTGAGATAGGGAGGAACGAGCAGTACTTC.

The chain carries TRBV7-8 and TRBJ2-3; D unclear. This CDR3 has 15 amino acids. Germline-derived CDR1 and CDR2 are SGHVS and FQNEAQ. V lost 5 bases and J lost 1, with 13 bases in between. The CDR3: CASSRETDGTDTQYF. The CDR3 bases are TGTGCCAGCAGCCGCGAAACTGACGGCACAGATACGCAGTATTTT.

As for this clonotype: This could be a read error, since a much larger clone is one nucleotide away. This chain joins TRBV6-1 and TRBJ2-2; D gene ambiguous. This CDR3 has 13 amino acids. The V end was cut by 9 bases, the J end by 2 bases, with 10 bases between. CDR1 and CDR2 (germline): MNHNS, SASEGT. This CDR3 reads CASRYTNTGELFF. DNA of the CDR3: TGTGCCAGTCGGTACACCAACACCGGGGAGCTGTTTTTT.

This sequence joins TRBV12-3 or TRBV12-4 and TRBJ1-1; D is perhaps TRBD1 (5 bases). Deletions cut 8 bases from V and 1 base from J, with 11 bases between. CDR3 size: 13 residues. The CDR3 coding sequence is TGTGCCAGCGGCACGACAGAGAACACTGAAGCTTTCTTT. Translated, it gives CASGTTENTEAFF.

The J gene is TRBJ2-2, the V gene TRBV4-1, with 8 bases that match TRBD1. Germline V CDR1 and CDR2: MGHRA, YSYEKL. There are 18 residues in the CDR3. The ends lost 1 base at V and 1 base at J; junction bases unmatched: 8. The CDR3: CASSQGIGRGRNTGELFF. CDR3 in DNA: TGCGCCAGCAGCCAAGGTATAGGCAGGGGGCGGAACACCGGGGAGCTGTTTTTT.

With respect to this clonotype: Just one base apart from a much larger clone, this may be a read error. The CDR3: CASGKDTYQPQHF. DNA for the CDR3: TGTGCCAGCGGGAAGGACACTTATCAGCCCCAGCATTTT. The V gene is TRBV12-3 or TRBV12-4, the J gene TRBJ1-5; possibly TRBD1 for D (5 bases). V dropped 8 bases and J dropped 5 bases, with 13 bases sitting between them. The CDR3 extends over 13 amino acids.